These 29 T cell receptor beta chains were all obtained from the same sample, sequenced in a study of PD-1 blockade in classical Hodgkin lymphoma. All patients experienced relapse after autologous stem cell transplantation, and brentuximab vedotin exposure was variable. Clones were read by immunoSEQ multiplex PCR, and TCRdb kept only the in-frame ones, dropping some. The data contain about 18,000 clones, 80% of them singletons. Sequenced here: peripheral blood mononuclear cells (PBMCs), sampled at baseline. These receptors were obtained from a human donor with classical Hodgkin lymphoma.

Comments on this clone: At one end the junction does not follow the germline gene, possibly because of a read error. V usage is TRBV7-7 and J usage is TRBJ2-6, with D maybe TRBD1 (6 bases). Germline loops: CDR1 SSHAT, CDR2 FNYEAQ (reference sequence). The CDR3 length is 15 residues. CDR3 amino acids: CASSSTGTGANVLTF. CDR3 DNA: TGTGCTAGCAGCTCAACAGGGACAGGGGCCAACGTCCTGACTTTC.

This clone was recorded a few times. This sequence joins TRBV27 and TRBJ2-1, with 9 bases that match TRBD2. CDR3 length: 16 residues. The trim removed 1 base at V and 8 bases at J, leaving 9 bases unmatched. The germline gives CDR1 MNHEY, CDR2 SMNVEV (reference sequence). The CDR3 DNA follows: TGTGCCAGCAGTTTATTTGGTCTAGCGGGATACGATGAGCAGTTCTTC. It is translated as CASSLFGLAGYDEQFF.

The chain links TRBV5-1 to TRBJ1-2; D might be TRBD1 (5 bases). The V end was cut by 5 bases, the J end by 0 bases, with 11 bases between. The germline CDR1 and CDR2 sequences are SGHRS and YFSETQ. This CDR3 has 14 residues. The CDR3 nucleotides read TGCGCCAGCAGTCTGACAGAACCTAACTATGGCTACACCTTC. It codes for CASSLTEPNYGYTF.

The gene calls are TRBV5-4 and TRBJ2-5; the D is unclear. V was shortened by 5 bases and J by 5 bases, with 16 bases between the two germline ends. Germline CDR1 reads SGHNT; CDR2 reads YYREEE (reference sequence). The CDR3 extends over 14 amino acids. CDR3 residues: CASRDSITEETQYF. CDR3 in DNA: TGTGCCAGCAGAGACTCAATAACGGAGGAGACCCAGTACTTC.

This chain links TRBV7-9 with TRBJ1-1, with D maybe TRBD1 (6 bases). V was shortened by 5 bases and J by 3 bases, with 19 bases between the two germline ends. The CDR3 is 16 residues long. Germline V gene data show CDR1 as SEHNR and CDR2 as FQNEAQ (reference sequence). The DNA for the CDR3 is TGTGCCAGCAGCACACAACACAGGGTAGGATACACTGAAGCTTTCTTT. It translates to CASSTQHRVGYTEAFF.

V and J are TRBV6-1 and TRBJ1-4, with TRBD1 matching 7 bases. Germline V gives CDR1 MNHNS, CDR2 SASEGT. CDR3 length: 12 residues. J lost 8 bases, V lost 7 bases, and 4 bases had no gene match. In nucleotides, the CDR3 is TGTGCCAGCAACGGGGACAGCGAAAAACTGTTTTTT. It translates to CASNGDSEKLFF.

The CDR3 here is CASSPTGIVGEKLFF. In DNA form, the CDR3 reads TGTGCCAGCAGCCCCACAGGGATCGTGGGTGAAAAACTGTTTTTT. This chain connects TRBV14 to TRBJ1-4, with D perhaps matching TRBD1 (6 bases). The germline CDR1 and CDR2 sequences are SGHDN and FVKESK. The CDR3 consists of 15 residues. The V end was cut by 4 bases, the J end by 7 bases, with 16 bases between.

The J gene is TRBJ1-1, the V gene TRBV7-6; D is uncertain. This CDR3 comprises 14 residues. The V and J ends lost 6 bases and 5 bases respectively, with 16 bases between them. Germline CDR1 is SGHVS and CDR2 is FNYEAQ. The CDR3 coding sequence is TGTGCCAGCAGTGAGAACAACTGGGGTACTGAAGCTTTCTTT. This sequence encodes CASSENNWGTEAFF.

The chain combines TRBV5-1 with TRBJ2-7, with TRBD2 matching 7 bases. V trimming: 6 bases; J trimming: 0 bases; junction bases outside the gene matches: 12. This CDR3 comprises 16 residues. Germline lookup yields CDR1 SGHRS and CDR2 YFSETQ. The CDR3 reads CASTPGSGAVSYEQYF. CDR3 DNA sequence: TGCGCCAGCACCCCTGGGAGCGGGGCCGTCTCCTACGAGCAGTACTTC. Supplemented by reference TRBV5-1 and TRBJ2-7, the full variable domain reads KAGVTQTPRYLIKTRGQQVTLSCSPISGHRSVSWYQQTPGQGLQFLFEYFSETQRNKGNFPGRFSGRQFSNSRSEMNVSTLELGDSALYLCASTPGSGAVSYEQYFGPGTRLTVT.

The chain is built from TRBV27 and TRBJ2-1; tentative D call: TRBD2 (5 bases). The V end was cut by 6 bases, the J end by 8 bases, with 17 bases between. CDR1 is MNHEY, CDR2 SMNVEV, per germline (reference sequence). This CDR3 has 14 residues. CDR3 nucleotide sequence: TGTGCCAGCAGGGGCGGGTCCTCCGGCTATGAGCAGTTCTTC. Its translation is CASRGGSSGYEQFF.

The chain links TRBV4-1 to TRBJ2-7, with D tentatively TRBD1 or TRBD2 (5 bases each). Trimming removed 3 bases from V and 3 bases from J, with 27 bases in between. The CDR3 contains 19 residues. Germline CDR1 is MGHRA and CDR2 is YSYEKL. CDR3 bases: TGCGCCAGCAGCCACGCTCGAGGGGAATTAGGACGGAATAACTACGAGCAGTACTTC. It translates to CASSHARGELGRNNYEQYF.

This sequence joins TRBV4-1 and TRBJ2-1; D tentatively reads TRBD1 or TRBD2 (6 bases each). From germline, CDR1 is MGHRA and CDR2 YSYEKL. The CDR3 is 18 amino acids. The ends were cut back, 2 bases at V and 0 bases at J, with 17 bases in the middle. CDR3 bases: TGCGCCAGCAGCCAAAGGGGGGCCGGGACACTCTCCTACAATGAGCAGTTCTTC. Its translation is CASSQRGAGTLSYNEQFF.

The rearrangement joins TRBV13 to TRBJ1-1; D is unclear. The CDR3 extends over 15 amino acids. V gave up 5 bases and J gave up 7 bases, with 20 bases separating them. Germline V gene lookup returns CDR1 PRHDT and CDR2 FYEKMQ (reference sequence). The CDR3 loop is CASSDQVGGFGEAFF. Written as DNA, the CDR3 is TGTGCCAGCAGCGACCAGGTAGGAGGGTTCGGTGAAGCTTTCTTT.

The CDR3 region is CASSPSLPWDEQYF. CDR3 nucleotide sequence: TGCGCCAGCAGTCCTAGCCTCCCTTGGGACGAGCAGTACTTC. This chain connects TRBV10-2 to TRBJ2-7; D is perhaps TRBD2 (5 bases). The CDR3 length is 14 residues. Germline V gene lookup returns CDR1 WSHSY and CDR2 SAAADI. Trimming took 5 bases from V and 5 from J, leaving 16 bases between them.

CDR3 in DNA: TGTGCCAGCAGTTTCAACTTCGGGTCTGGCTACACCTTC. Its protein product is CASSFNFGSGYTF. The chain joins TRBV28 to TRBJ1-2; D not certain. The length of the CDR3 is 13 residues. The V end lost 3 bases, the J end lost 7 bases, and 12 bases lay between the germline ends. Germline V lookup: CDR1 MDHEN, CDR2 SYDVKM.

This clone turned up a few times. The chain recombines TRBV4-2 with TRBJ2-4; 11 nucleotides align to TRBD1. Looked up from germline, CDR1 is LGHNA and CDR2 is YNFKEQ. There are 19 residues in the CDR3. V shed 3 bases and J 1 base; nucleotides not matched to a gene: 11. The CDR3 DNA sequence: TGTGCCAGCAGCCACGAAACGGGACAGGGGGGGACGGCCAAAAACATTCAGTACTTC. The encoded protein is CASSHETGQGGTAKNIQYF.

J is TRBJ2-1 and V is TRBV2; the D is unclear. V was shortened by 4 bases and J by 6 bases, with 10 bases between the two germline ends. Germline V gene data show CDR1 as SNHLY and CDR2 as FYNNEI. The CDR3 is made up of 13 amino acids. CDR3 sequence reads: CASSVPEINEQFF. Here the CDR3 DNA reads TGTGCCAGCAGTGTACCGGAGATCAATGAGCAGTTCTTC.

V gene TRBV10-3 combines with J gene TRBJ2-7; 9 nucleotides match TRBD1. In germline, CDR1 is ENHRY, CDR2 SYGVKD. The V gene end was trimmed by 2 bases and the J gene end by 6 bases; junction bases not matched to a gene: 11. The CDR3 spans 16 residues. The CDR3 DNA is TGTGCCATCAGTGAGACAAGGGGCACGACAGGGGGCGAGCAGTACTTC. The encoded protein is CAISETRGTTGGEQYF.

The chain's CDR3 is CASKERGPSSPLHF. CDR3 nucleotide sequence: TGTGCCAGTAAGGAGCGGGGGCCGAGTTCACCCCTCCACTTT. The V gene is TRBV19, the J gene TRBJ1-6; the D gene is possibly TRBD1 (6 bases). V was cut by 7 bases and J by 9 bases, with 16 bases left in between. The CDR3 contains 14 residues. Per germline, CDR1 LNHDA and CDR2 SQIVND (reference sequence).

This chain connects TRBV9 to TRBJ1-5; the D is unclear. V was clipped by 3 bases and J by 2 bases, with 6 bases between them. From germline, CDR1 is SGDLS and CDR2 YYNGEE. CDR3 size: 13 residues. The CDR3 nucleotides read TGTGCCAGCAGCGCCAGAGGCAATCAGCCCCAGCATTTT. It encodes CASSARGNQPQHF.

The J gene is TRBJ1-1, the V gene TRBV5-1, with 7 nucleotides matching TRBD1. Trimming at V came to 4 bases and at J to 1 base, leaving 7 bases not matched to a gene. This CDR3 region has 15 residues. The germline CDR1 and CDR2 sequences are SGHRS and YFSETQ. The CDR3 bases are TGCGCCAGCAGCGATAGGGGGCGCCAGAACACTGAAGCTTTCTTT. Protein product: CASSDRGRQNTEAFF.

V usage is TRBV28 and J usage is TRBJ1-5; 7 nucleotides align to TRBD1. The germline gives CDR1 MDHEN, CDR2 SYDVKM. With V trimmed by 5 bases and J by 0 bases, 13 bases remained unmatched. This CDR3 region has 18 residues. CDR3 nucleotides: TGTGCCAGCAGTCCCGTCGCAGGGGGGCTCTATAGCAATCAGCCCCAGCATTTT. Its protein is CASSPVAGGLYSNQPQHF.

The chain combines TRBV7-6 with TRBJ1-2; D might be TRBD1 (6 bases). CDR1 is SGHVS and CDR2 is FNYEAQ in the germline V gene. Deletions cut 4 bases from V and 4 bases from J, with 25 bases between. This CDR3 is built from 18 residues. CDR3 DNA: TGTGCCAGCAGCTCGTCCGTCGGACAGCTAGGGTCCCTCTATGGCTACACCTTC. This codes for CASSSSVGQLGSLYGYTF.

The chain joins TRBV18 to TRBJ1-2; tentative D call: TRBD1 (5 bases). CDR3 size: 13 residues. V lost 3 bases, J lost 3 bases, and 8 bases lay in between. Germline assignment: CDR1 KGHSH and CDR2 LQKENI. CDR3 bases: TGTGCCAGCTCACCCTTGGGGGACTATGGCTACACCTTC. The encoded protein is CASSPLGDYGYTF.

This sequence joins TRBV2 and TRBJ1-2, with 7 bases identical to TRBD1. The CDR3 contains 13 residues. J was trimmed by 8 bases and V by 3 bases; bases with no gene match: 6. Germline values: CDR1 SNHLY, CDR2 FYNNEI. CDR3 sequence (DNA): TGTGCCAGCAGTGAGGACAGGCCAGCGGGCTACACCTTC. Translating it yields CASSEDRPAGYTF.

V usage is TRBV5-1 and J usage is TRBJ2-2, with D perhaps TRBD1 (5 bases). V was shortened by 4 bases and J by 8 bases, with 21 bases between the two germline ends. This CDR3 contains 16 residues. Germline loops: CDR1 SGHRS, CDR2 YFSETQ. In nucleotides, the CDR3 is TGCGCCAGCAGCATACAGGAAAGGGGCACACGAGGGGAGCTGTTTTTT. Its translation: CASSIQERGTRGELFF.

This chain connects TRBV7-2 to TRBJ2-3; 8 nucleotides align to TRBD2. Germline V gives CDR1 SGHTA, CDR2 FQGNSA. V dropped 3 bases and J dropped 12; count of bases not matched to a gene: 5. The CDR3 is made up of 12 amino acids. The CDR3 here is CASSFYAGGQYF. The CDR3 DNA is TGTGCCAGCAGCTTCTACGCGGGAGGCCAGTATTTT.

The V call is TRBV7-9, the J call TRBJ2-7, with 7 bases identical to TRBD1. Germline trimming cut 5 bases from V and 3 bases from J; bases unmatched to any gene: 7. Germline V CDR1 and CDR2: SEHNR, FQNEAQ (reference sequence). The CDR3 is 14 amino acids. CDR3 DNA sequence: TGTGCCAGCAGCAAAGCGACAGGGCACTACGAGCAGTACTTC. Translation: CASSKATGHYEQYF.

This clone was seen more than once but under ten times. This chain uses TRBV30 with TRBJ2-7, with 7 positions matching TRBD2. The V gene's germline CDR1 is GTSNPN and CDR2 SVGIG (reference sequence). V trimming: 0 bases; J trimming: 4 bases; junction bases outside the gene matches: 9. The CDR3 has 15 amino acids. CDR3 region: CAWSVRGDYTYEQYF. Written as DNA, the CDR3 is TGTGCCTGGAGTGTACGGGGGGATTATACATACGAGCAGTACTTC.